These T cell receptor beta chains were read from a single sample in a study of patients and donors after allogeneic stem cell transplantation. TCRdb itself ran the RT-PCR reads through MiXCR, one entry per CDR3 protein. Of about 4,200 distinct CDR3 sequences in the sample, about 17% were seen once. Material: blood, either unsorted or a sorted T cell fraction (not recorded which). Every receptor here comes from a human donor who was either an allogeneic HSCT recipient or a stem cell or donor lymphocyte infusion donor (not recorded which). It is not recorded whose cells these are; they may come from a transplant donor. CDR3s include the opening cysteine and the closing phenylalanine or tryptophan.

V	J	CDR3
TRBV5-1	TRBJ1-6	CASSSTTSSYNSPLHF
TRBV18	TRBJ1-2	CASSPLPGHYGYTF
TRBV3-1	TRBJ2-3	CASSRDRDDTQYF
TRBV5-4	TRBJ2-7	CASSLGGLAGEQYF
TRBV2	TRBJ1-5	CASSVGYSNQPQHF
TRBV2	TRBJ2-2	CASSGRRTSPTGELFF
TRBV5-4	TRBJ1-5	CASSRGVSGNQPQHF
TRBV6-5	TRBJ1-4	CASSYTGTGITNEKLFF
TRBV28	TRBJ2-1	CASSTLAGGGYNEQFF
TRBV6-5	TRBJ2-2	CASSYSRRRRTGELFF
TRBV10-3	TRBJ2-7	CAISVLRDPSSEQYF
TRBV9	TRBJ2-3	CASSVNVAGVADTQYF
TRBV15	TRBJ1-2	CATSSFDRANYGYTF
TRBV6-6	TRBJ2-7	CASSYWLAAYEQYF
TRBV2	TRBJ2-7	CASIRVWGTVYEQYF
TRBV5-1	TRBJ2-7	CASSPQGDSYEQYF
TRBV24-1	TRBJ1-1	CATSDSRGRGAFF
TRBV12-3/TRBV12-4	TRBJ2-7	CASSTGTRRGYEQYF
TRBV27	TRBJ2-7	CASGGMGRSEQYF
TRBV18	TRBJ1-4	CASSPVRGDEKLFF
TRBV12-3/TRBV12-4	TRBJ2-3	CASSFGARPSTDTQYF
TRBV3-1	TRBJ1-5	CASSQGVGNQPQHF
TRBV10-3	TRBJ2-3	CAISEKDRGLVAQYF
TRBV19	TRBJ1-6	CASSIRQKNSPLHF
TRBV6-5	TRBJ1-2	CASRAGDYGYTF
TRBV6-6	TRBJ2-2	CASSYSVGTNTGELFF
TRBV7-9	TRBJ2-5	CASALKETQYF
TRBV4-2	TRBJ2-3	CASSQAGEEETQYF
TRBV5-1	TRBJ2-7	CASSLTYEQYF
TRBV6-5	TRBJ2-2	CASRDWGAGELFF
TRBV5-1	TRBJ1-2	CASSLAAVFPGQGENYGYTF
TRBV18	TRBJ1-6	CASSPRQLRDSPLHF
TRBV4-1	TRBJ1-3	CASSQKLGTDGNTIYF
TRBV5-1	TRBJ2-6	CASSGVSGANVLTF
TRBV5-6	TRBJ2-3	CASRGQGTDTQYF
TRBV19	TRBJ2-7	CASSRTGGGEQYF
TRBV15	TRBJ2-5	CATSSAGSPETQYF
TRBV3-1	TRBJ1-3	CASSLTTQGNTIYF
TRBV6-6	TRBJ1-4	CASSRQGSFYEKLFF
TRBV12-3/TRBV12-4	TRBJ2-1	CASSLAGVAYNEQFF
TRBV7-9	TRBJ2-3	CASSPRPPSSTDTQYF
TRBV2	TRBJ1-1	CASREGRGHTEAFF
TRBV3-1	TRBJ1-6	CASSQDEGRGSPLHF
TRBV5-1	TRBJ2-7	CASSTLAGAYEQYF
TRBV12-3/TRBV12-4	TRBJ1-4	CASSFRTSGEKLFF
TRBV28	TRBJ2-5	CASSLGRTGAQYF
TRBV18	TRBJ1-1	CASGASVKAFF
TRBV9	TRBJ2-3	CASSVKTSGFTDTQYF
TRBV4-2	TRBJ2-7	CASSQDFSGYEQYF
TRBV5-1	TRBJ1-4	CASSGGTRGEKLFF
TRBV2	TRBJ1-2	CASSVRLNYGYTF
TRBV7-9	TRBJ1-1	CASSLVLGPNAEAFF
TRBV6-5	TRBJ2-7	CASSRGLAYYEQYF
TRBV28	TRBJ2-1	CASSLYRINEQFF
TRBV7-3	TRBJ2-3	CASSLYPTSTDTQYF